This T cell receptor (beta chain) was obtained from a study of cytotoxic CD8 clonotypes in ibrutinib-treated CLL. Library input was about 2.2 micrograms of DNA from cryopreserved PBMCs. The table came from immunoSEQ multiplex PCR; TCRdb's copy has only in-frame clones and leaves some out. The profile shows some 130,000 clones, approximately 85% of them singletons. General study results and limits: Elevated clonality accompanied ibrutinib response, with a return toward baseline values at progression.

This clone has more than one count but fewer than ten. Its antigen is as yet unknown. Sequencing used PBMCs, obtained after 24 months of ibrutinib treatment. The sequence derives from a human donor with chronic lymphocytic leukemia.

The CDR3 DNA is TGTGCCACCAGTGCGTCCACCGGTGGCGAGACCCAGTACTTC. This sequence encodes CATSASTGGETQYF. The V and J genes are TRBV15 and TRBJ2-5; D ambiguous. V lost 6 bases to trimming and J lost 5 bases, with 16 bases between them. Germline CDR1 and CDR2: LNHNV and YYDKDF (reference sequence). The CDR3 is 14 residues long.